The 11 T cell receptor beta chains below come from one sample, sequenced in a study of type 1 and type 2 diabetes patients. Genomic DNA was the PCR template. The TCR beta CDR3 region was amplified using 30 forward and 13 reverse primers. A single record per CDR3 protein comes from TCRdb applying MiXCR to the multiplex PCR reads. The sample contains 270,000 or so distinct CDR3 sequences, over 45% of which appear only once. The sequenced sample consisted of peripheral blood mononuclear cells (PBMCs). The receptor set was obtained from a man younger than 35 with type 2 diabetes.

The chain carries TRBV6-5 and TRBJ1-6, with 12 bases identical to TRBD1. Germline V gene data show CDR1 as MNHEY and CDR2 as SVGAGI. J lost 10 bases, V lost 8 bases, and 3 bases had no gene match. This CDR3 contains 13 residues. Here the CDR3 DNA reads TGTGCCAGCCGGGACAGGGGGCCATCACCCCTCCACTTT. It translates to CASRDRGPSPLHF.

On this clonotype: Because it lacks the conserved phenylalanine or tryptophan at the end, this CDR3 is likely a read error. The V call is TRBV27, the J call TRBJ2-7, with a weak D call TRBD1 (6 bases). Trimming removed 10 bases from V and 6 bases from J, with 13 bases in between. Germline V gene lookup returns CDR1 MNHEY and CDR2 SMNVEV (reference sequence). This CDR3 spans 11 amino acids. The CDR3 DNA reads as TGTGCCACCACAGGGCAGGGCGAGCAGTACCTC. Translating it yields CATTGQGEQYL.

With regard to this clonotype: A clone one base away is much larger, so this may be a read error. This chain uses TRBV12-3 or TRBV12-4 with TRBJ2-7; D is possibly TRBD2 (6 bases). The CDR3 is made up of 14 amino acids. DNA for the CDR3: TGTGCCATCAGTGAGAGGACCACGGGAGCGGAGCAGCACTTC. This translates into CAISERTTGAEQHF.

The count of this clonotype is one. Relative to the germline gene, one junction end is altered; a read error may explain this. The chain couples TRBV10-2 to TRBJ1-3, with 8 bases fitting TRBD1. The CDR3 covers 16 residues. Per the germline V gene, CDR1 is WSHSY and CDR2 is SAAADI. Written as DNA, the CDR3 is TGTGCCAGCAGTGACGAAACAGGGGGTGGTGGAAACACCATATATTTT. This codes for CASSDETGGGGNTIYF.

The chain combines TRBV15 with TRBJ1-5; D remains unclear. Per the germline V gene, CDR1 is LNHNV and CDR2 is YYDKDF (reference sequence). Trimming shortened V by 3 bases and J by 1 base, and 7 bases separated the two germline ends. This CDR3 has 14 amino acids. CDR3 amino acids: CATSRALSNQPQHF. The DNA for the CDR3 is TGTGCCACCAGCAGGGCATTGAGCAATCAGCCCCAGCATTTT.

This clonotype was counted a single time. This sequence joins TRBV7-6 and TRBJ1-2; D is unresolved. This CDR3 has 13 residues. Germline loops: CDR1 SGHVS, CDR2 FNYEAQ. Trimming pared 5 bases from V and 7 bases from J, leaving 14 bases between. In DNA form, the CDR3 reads TGTGCCAGCAGCAGTACCTCCACAAGTGGCTACACCTTC. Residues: CASSSTSTSGYTF.

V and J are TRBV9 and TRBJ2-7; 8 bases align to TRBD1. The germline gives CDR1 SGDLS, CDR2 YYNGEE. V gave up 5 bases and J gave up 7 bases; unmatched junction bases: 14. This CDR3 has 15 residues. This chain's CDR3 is CASSRDRGSRVEQYF. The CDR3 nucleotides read TGTGCCAGCAGTCGCGACAGGGGCTCCAGGGTGGAGCAGTACTTC. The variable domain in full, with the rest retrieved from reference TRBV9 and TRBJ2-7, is DSGVTQTPKHLITATGQRVTLRCSPRSGDLSVYWYQQSLDQGLQFLIQYYNGEERAKGNILERFSAQQFPDLHSELNLSSLELGDSALYFCASSRDRGSRVEQYFGPGTRLTVT.

CDR3 nucleotides: TGTGCCATCACCCCCGGGGGGGTCGAGCAGTACTTC. Protein: CAITPGGVEQYF. The gene calls are TRBV10-3 and TRBJ2-7, with 8 positions matching TRBD2. The CDR3 is 12 amino acids. The junction had 5 bases not matched to a gene; V was cut back by 7 bases and J by 6 bases. CDR1 and CDR2 from the germline V gene are ENHRY and SYGVKD.

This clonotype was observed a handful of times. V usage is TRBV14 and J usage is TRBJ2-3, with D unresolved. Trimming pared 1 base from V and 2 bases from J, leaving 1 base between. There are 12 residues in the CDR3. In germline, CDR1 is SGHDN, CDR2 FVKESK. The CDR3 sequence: CASSQVTDTQYF. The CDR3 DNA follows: TGTGCCAGCAGCCAAGTCACAGATACGCAGTATTTT.

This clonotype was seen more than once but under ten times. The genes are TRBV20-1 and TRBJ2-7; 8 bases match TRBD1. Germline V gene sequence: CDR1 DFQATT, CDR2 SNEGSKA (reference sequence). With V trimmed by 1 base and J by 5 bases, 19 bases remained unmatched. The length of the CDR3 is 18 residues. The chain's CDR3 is CSARATGGKLGLWDEQYF. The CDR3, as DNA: TGCAGTGCTAGAGCAACAGGGGGAAAATTAGGTTTGTGGGACGAGCAGTACTTC.

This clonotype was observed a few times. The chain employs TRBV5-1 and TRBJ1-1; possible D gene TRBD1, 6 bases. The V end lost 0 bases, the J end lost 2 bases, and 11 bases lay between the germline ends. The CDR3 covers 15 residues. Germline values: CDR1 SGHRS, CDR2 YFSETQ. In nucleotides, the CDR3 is TGCGCCAGCAGCTTGGCAACAGGGAGCAACACTGAAGCTTTCTTT. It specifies CASSLATGSNTEAFF.